These T cell receptor beta chains were read from a single sample in a study of T cells in Graves' hyperthyroidism and ophthalmopathy. TCRdb reprocessed the multiplex PCR reads via MiXCR and lists one record per CDR3 protein. Of a few hundred thousand distinct CDR3 sequences in the sample, 15% to 17% were seen once. The sequenced sample consisted of blood. All receptors come from a woman aged 25 to 39 with Graves' hyperthyroidism. CDR3s include the opening cysteine and the closing phenylalanine or tryptophan. Fields, in order: clone size, J gene, D gene, V gene, CDR3 protein, CDR3 DNA. A D gene is named only where the DNA matches it firmly. Size is omitted from some rows. Given values are once, few, many or a class for expanded clones.

clone_size: .; j_call: TRBJ1-5; d_call: .; v_call: TRBV4-1; cdr3_aa: CASSPPSNQPQHF; cdr3_nt: TGCGCCAGCAGCCCTCCCTCCAATCAGCCCCAGCATTTT
clone_size: many; j_call: TRBJ2-5; d_call: .; v_call: TRBV28; cdr3_aa: CASSPRKGSETQYF; cdr3_nt: TGTGCCAGCAGTCCCCGCAAGGGGTCAGAGACCCAGTACTTC
clone_size: few; j_call: TRBJ1-1; d_call: TRBD1; v_call: TRBV29-1; cdr3_aa: CSVETGGRIKNTEAFF; cdr3_nt: TGCAGCGTTGAGACAGGGGGCCGGATTAAGAACACTGAAGCTTTCTTT
clone_size: .; j_call: TRBJ1-4; d_call: .; v_call: TRBV20-1; cdr3_aa: CSASSSRRNEKLFF; cdr3_nt: TGCAGTGCTAGCAGCAGCAGAAGAAATGAAAAACTGTTTTTT
clone_size: few; j_call: TRBJ1-3; d_call: TRBD1; v_call: TRBV3-1; cdr3_aa: CASSQGRGTGSNTIYF; cdr3_nt: TGTGCCAGCAGCCAAGGTCGAGGGACAGGGTCCAACACCATATATTTT
clone_size: few; j_call: TRBJ2-5; d_call: .; v_call: TRBV14; cdr3_aa: CASSPRSGYRIEETQYF; cdr3_nt: TGTGCCAGCAGCCCCAGGTCAGGGTACAGAATAGAAGAGACCCAGTACTTC
clone_size: .; j_call: TRBJ2-6; d_call: TRBD1; v_call: TRBV19; cdr3_aa: CASSSMDRVPTGANVLTF; cdr3_nt: TGTGCCAGTAGCTCTATGGACAGGGTACCGACTGGGGCCAACGTCCTGACTTTC
clone_size: .; j_call: TRBJ2-7; d_call: TRBD1; v_call: TRBV10-2; cdr3_aa: CASSKTGGIYEQYF; cdr3_nt: TGCGCCAGCAGTAAAACAGGGGGGATTTACGAGCAGTACTTC
clone_size: few; j_call: TRBJ1-1; d_call: .; v_call: TRBV7-9; cdr3_aa: CASRPVDRSNTEAFF; cdr3_nt: TGTGCCAGCAGACCTGTGGACAGATCGAACACTGAAGCTTTCTTT
clone_size: many; j_call: TRBJ1-5; d_call: .; v_call: TRBV28; cdr3_aa: CASSLPGYSNQPQHF; cdr3_nt: TGTGCCAGCAGTTTACCAGGCTATAGCAATCAGCCCCAGCATTTT
clone_size: many; j_call: TRBJ1-4; d_call: .; v_call: TRBV7-2; cdr3_aa: CASSLQNEKLFF; cdr3_nt: TGTGCCAGCAGCTTACAGAATGAAAAACTGTTTTTT
clone_size: many; j_call: TRBJ2-7; d_call: TRBD2; v_call: TRBV6-6; cdr3_aa: CASSYLAGAYEQYF; cdr3_nt: TGTGCCAGCAGTTACCTAGCGGGGGCCTACGAGCAGTACTTC
clone_size: .; j_call: TRBJ1-2; d_call: TRBD1; v_call: TRBV10-3; cdr3_aa: CAISGQGAWNGYTF; cdr3_nt: TGTGCCATCAGTGGCCAGGGGGCATGGAATGGCTACACCTTC
clone_size: many; j_call: TRBJ2-1; d_call: TRBD1; v_call: TRBV7-9; cdr3_aa: CASSERQGPNYNEQFF; cdr3_nt: TGTGCCAGCAGCGAAAGACAGGGGCCTAACTACAATGAGCAGTTCTTC
clone_size: .; j_call: TRBJ1-2; d_call: TRBD1; v_call: TRBV19; cdr3_aa: CASSIVAGTGFGGYTF; cdr3_nt: TGTGCCAGTAGTATAGTGGCCGGGACAGGCTTCGGAGGCTACACCTTC
clone_size: many; j_call: TRBJ2-2; d_call: TRBD1; v_call: TRBV28; cdr3_aa: CASSLHGTANTGELFF; cdr3_nt: TGTGCCAGCAGTTTGCACGGGACAGCGAACACCGGGGAGCTGTTTTTT
clone_size: many; j_call: TRBJ2-7; d_call: TRBD2; v_call: TRBV20-1; cdr3_aa: CSARLYGRAEHEQYF; cdr3_nt: TGCAGTGCTAGATTATACGGGAGGGCCGAACACGAGCAGTACTTC
clone_size: many; j_call: TRBJ1-1; d_call: .; v_call: TRBV13; cdr3_aa: CASSYSGDLTEAFF; cdr3_nt: TGTGCCAGCAGCTATTCAGGTGACCTCACTGAAGCTTTCTTT
clone_size: few; j_call: TRBJ2-7; d_call: .; v_call: TRBV29-1; cdr3_aa: CSVESPGTYEQYF; cdr3_nt: TGCAGCGTTGAATCCCCCGGAACCTACGAGCAGTACTTC
clone_size: many; j_call: TRBJ2-3; d_call: .; v_call: TRBV2; cdr3_aa: CASRRGDTQYF; cdr3_nt: TGTGCCAGCAGGAGGGGAGATACGCAGTATTTT
clone_size: many; j_call: TRBJ2-3; d_call: .; v_call: TRBV2; cdr3_aa: CASTASEADTQYF; cdr3_nt: TGTGCCAGCACGGCTAGCGAAGCAGATACGCAGTATTTT
clone_size: .; j_call: TRBJ1-1; d_call: TRBD1; v_call: TRBV20-1; cdr3_aa: CSASGTGDNMNTEAFF; cdr3_nt: TGCAGTGCTTCCGGGACAGGGGATAACATGAACACTGAAGCTTTCTTT
clone_size: many; j_call: TRBJ1-1; d_call: .; v_call: TRBV5-6; cdr3_aa: CASSPTATAEAFF; cdr3_nt: TGTGCCAGCAGCCCCACAGCGACGGCTGAAGCTTTCTTT
clone_size: .; j_call: TRBJ2-7; d_call: .; v_call: TRBV29-1; cdr3_aa: CSVAAPSMTGSYEQYF; cdr3_nt: TGCAGCGTTGCAGCCCCCTCCATGACAGGCTCCTACGAGCAGTACTTC